These T cell receptor beta chains were read from a single sample in a study of T cell responses to AZD1222 COVID-19 vaccine. TCRdb's table, derived via immunoSEQ multiplex PCR, lists solely in-frame clones and lacks some. The sample lists fewer than 200,000 clones, 85% to 90% seen once, with roughly 4% in the top ten. The sample in question was peripheral blood, obtained 28 days after the second dose of the MenACWY control vaccine. The receptors come from an adult who received the MenACWY meningococcal vaccine as a control. Each CDR3 is given with its conserved first and last residue. Fields, in order: J gene, V gene, D gene, CDR3 length, clone size, CDR3 DNA, CDR3 protein. A D gene is named only where the DNA matches it firmly. Size is omitted from some rows. Given values are once, few, many or a class for expanded clones.

J gene: TRBJ1-1
V gene: TRBV7-9
D gene: .
CDR3 length: 16
clone size: .
CDR3 DNA: TGTGCCAGCAGTTATCTTCCGGGACCGCAGAACACTGAAGCTTTCTTT
CDR3 protein: CASSYLPGPQNTEAFF

J gene: TRBJ2-4
V gene: TRBV4-3
D gene: .
CDR3 length: 16
clone size: .
CDR3 DNA: TGCGCCAGCAGCCCCCACGGAGCGGAAGCCAAAAACATTCAGTACTTC
CDR3 protein: CASSPHGAEAKNIQYF

J gene: TRBJ1-4
V gene: TRBV4-2
D gene: TRBD1
CDR3 length: 17
clone size: .
CDR3 DNA: TGTGCCAGCAGCCAAGATGGCGGCAGGGGGCCTAATGAAAAACTGTTTTTT
CDR3 protein: CASSQDGGRGPNEKLFF

J gene: TRBJ2-7
V gene: TRBV28
D gene: TRBD1
CDR3 length: 13
clone size: few
CDR3 DNA: TGTGCCAGCACCACGGGACAGGGTTACGAGCAGTACTTC
CDR3 protein: CASTTGQGYEQYF

J gene: TRBJ2-5
V gene: TRBV5-1
D gene: .
CDR3 length: 13
clone size: once
CDR3 DNA: TGCGCCAGCAGCCTATCTTCGGGTTCCCGTTGGGACTTC
CDR3 protein: CASSLSSGSRWDF

J gene: TRBJ2-3
V gene: TRBV18
D gene: .
CDR3 length: 12
clone size: .
CDR3 DNA: TGTGCCAGCTCCCCCTCCGGGGATACGCAGTATTTT
CDR3 protein: CASSPSGDTQYF

J gene: TRBJ2-3
V gene: TRBV10-3
D gene: .
CDR3 length: 14
clone size: .
CDR3 DNA: TGTGCCATCACTGAGGGGACTAGCACAGATACGCAGTATTTT
CDR3 protein: CAITEGTSTDTQYF

J gene: TRBJ1-2
V gene: TRBV6-5
D gene: .
CDR3 length: 14
clone size: .
CDR3 DNA: TGTGCCAGCAAAAGTGGGGTGTTGGACTATGGCTACACCTTC
CDR3 protein: CASKSGVLDYGYTF

J gene: TRBJ1-5
V gene: TRBV19
D gene: .
CDR3 length: 15
clone size: .
CDR3 DNA: TGTGCCAGTAGTAAATCGGGGGAGGTAGGTCAGCCCCAGCATTTT
CDR3 protein: CASSKSGEVGQPQHF

J gene: TRBJ2-7
V gene: TRBV19
D gene: TRBD1
CDR3 length: 13
clone size: .
CDR3 DNA: TGTGCCAGTAGTAGGGAACGGGACAGTCTGATCCACTTC
CDR3 protein: CASSRERDSLIHF

J gene: TRBJ1-1
V gene: TRBV10-2
D gene: .
CDR3 length: 14
clone size: .
CDR3 DNA: TGCGCCAGCAGTGAGTCGTACAGGGAAACTGAAGCTTTCTTT
CDR3 protein: CASSESYRETEAFF

J gene: TRBJ2-7
V gene: TRBV20-1
D gene: .
CDR3 length: 11
clone size: .
CDR3 DNA: TGCAGTGCTAGTGAGGTTTTTGAGCAGTACTTC
CDR3 protein: CSASEVFEQYF

J gene: TRBJ1-3
V gene: TRBV13
D gene: .
CDR3 length: 17
clone size: .
CDR3 DNA: TGTGCCAGCAGCCCAGTACAGGTCCCCGGCGGGGGAAACACCATATATTTT
CDR3 protein: CASSPVQVPGGGNTIYF

J gene: TRBJ1-2
V gene: TRBV11-2
D gene: .
CDR3 length: 12
clone size: .
CDR3 DNA: TGTGCCAGCTCAAGGGCTAACTATGGCTACACCTTC
CDR3 protein: CASSRANYGYTF

J gene: TRBJ2-1
V gene: TRBV11-3
D gene: .
CDR3 length: 14
clone size: .
CDR3 DNA: TGTGCCAGCAGCTTAGACGCCGTCCTCAATGAGCAGTTCTTC
CDR3 protein: CASSLDAVLNEQFF

J gene: TRBJ1-1
V gene: TRBV11-3
D gene: .
CDR3 length: 14
clone size: .
CDR3 DNA: TGTGCCAGCAGCTTAGGATTTGGGGGCACTGAAGCTTTCTTT
CDR3 protein: CASSLGFGGTEAFF

J gene: TRBJ1-6
V gene: TRBV27
D gene: .
CDR3 length: 16
clone size: .
CDR3 DNA: TGTGCCAGCGGCCGACAGACGAGCTCCTATAATTCACCCCTCCACTTT
CDR3 protein: CASGRQTSSYNSPLHF

J gene: TRBJ1-2
V gene: TRBV7-2
D gene: .
CDR3 length: 15
clone size: once
CDR3 DNA: TGTGCCAGCAGCTTAAGTTGGAGGGGGAACTATGGCTACACCTTC
CDR3 protein: CASSLSWRGNYGYTF

J gene: TRBJ1-5
V gene: TRBV19
D gene: .
CDR3 length: 14
clone size: .
CDR3 DNA: TGTGCCAGTAGTATAGTCGGCTACAATCAGCCCCAGCATTTT
CDR3 protein: CASSIVGYNQPQHF

J gene: TRBJ2-7
V gene: TRBV30
D gene: TRBD2
CDR3 length: 12
clone size: once
CDR3 DNA: TGTGCCTGGACTAGCGGGAGGTACGAGCAGTACTTC
CDR3 protein: CAWTSGRYEQYF

J gene: TRBJ2-7
V gene: TRBV6-1
D gene: TRBD1
CDR3 length: 14
clone size: .
CDR3 DNA: TGTGCCAGCAGTGAACCAGGGGGAAACGACGAGCAGTACTTC
CDR3 protein: CASSEPGGNDEQYF

J gene: TRBJ1-5
V gene: TRBV19
D gene: .
CDR3 length: 12
clone size: .
CDR3 DNA: TGTGCCAGTGACGTAGGAGGGCAGCCCCAGCATTTT
CDR3 protein: CASDVGGQPQHF

J gene: TRBJ2-1
V gene: TRBV27
D gene: .
CDR3 length: 16
clone size: .
CDR3 DNA: TGTGCCAGCAGGGCGGGGACGGCCAGCTCCTACAATGAGCAGTTCTTC
CDR3 protein: CASRAGTASSYNEQFF

J gene: TRBJ1-5
V gene: TRBV7-2
D gene: .
CDR3 length: 15
clone size: .
CDR3 DNA: TGTGCCAGCAGCTACGGGGGTCAGGAGATTCAGCCCCAGCATTTT
CDR3 protein: CASSYGGQEIQPQHF

J gene: TRBJ2-3
V gene: TRBV20-1
D gene: .
CDR3 length: 12
clone size: .
CDR3 DNA: TGCAGTGCTAGTAAGACTAGTGGTACGCAGTATTTT
CDR3 protein: CSASKTSGTQYF

J gene: TRBJ2-1
V gene: TRBV2
D gene: TRBD2
CDR3 length: 14
clone size: .
CDR3 DNA: TGTGCCAGCACCGGACTAGCGGGAGGGGATGAGCAGTTCTTC
CDR3 protein: CASTGLAGGDEQFF

J gene: TRBJ2-1
V gene: TRBV28
D gene: TRBD2
CDR3 length: 15
clone size: .
CDR3 DNA: TGTGCCAGCAGCGCGATGGGGGGAGGGCTCCCGTACGGATTCTTC
CDR3 protein: CASSAMGGGLPYGFF

J gene: TRBJ2-3
V gene: TRBV11-3
D gene: .
CDR3 length: 15
clone size: .
CDR3 DNA: TGTGCCAGCAGCCCCGGGCCGTCGAAGACAGATACGCAGTATTTT
CDR3 protein: CASSPGPSKTDTQYF

J gene: TRBJ2-7
V gene: TRBV29-1
D gene: .
CDR3 length: 11
clone size: .
CDR3 DNA: TGCGCAACAGGAGAGGACTACGAGCAGTACTTC
CDR3 protein: CATGEDYEQYF

J gene: TRBJ2-2
V gene: TRBV24-1
D gene: .
CDR3 length: 13
clone size: .
CDR3 DNA: TGTGCCTGCAGGGGTCCGAACACCGGGGAGCTGTTTTTT
CDR3 protein: CACRGPNTGELFF

J gene: TRBJ2-3
V gene: TRBV11-2
D gene: .
CDR3 length: 14
clone size: .
CDR3 DNA: TGTGCCAGCAGCTTAGGAGTTCGTACAGATACGCAGTATTTT
CDR3 protein: CASSLGVRTDTQYF

J gene: TRBJ1-1
V gene: TRBV30
D gene: .
CDR3 length: 15
clone size: .
CDR3 DNA: TGTGCCTGGGGAGGAGGGATCAGGGGGAACACTGAAGCTTTCTTT
CDR3 protein: CAWGGGIRGNTEAFF

J gene: TRBJ1-6
V gene: TRBV4-3
D gene: TRBD1
CDR3 length: 14
clone size: .
CDR3 DNA: TGCGCCAGCAGCCCCGGACAGGGGACGCCACCCCTCCACTTT
CDR3 protein: CASSPGQGTPPLHF

J gene: TRBJ1-2
V gene: TRBV7-2
D gene: .
CDR3 length: 17
clone size: .
CDR3 DNA: TGTGCCAGCAGCTTAGAGGTGGGCGGGAGAGCTAACTATGGCTACACCTTC
CDR3 protein: CASSLEVGGRANYGYTF

J gene: TRBJ1-2
V gene: TRBV19
D gene: .
CDR3 length: 10
clone size: once
CDR3 DNA: TGTGTCTCAGCTGGGAATGGCTACACCTTC
CDR3 protein: CVSAGNGYTF

J gene: TRBJ2-3
V gene: TRBV5-4
D gene: .
CDR3 length: 13
clone size: .
CDR3 DNA: TGTGCCAGCAGCCAGGATTTGCCAGATACGCAGTATTTT
CDR3 protein: CASSQDLPDTQYF

J gene: TRBJ2-1
V gene: TRBV13
D gene: .
CDR3 length: 15
clone size: .
CDR3 DNA: TGTGCCAGCAGCTTAGAAGGAGAAACCTACAATGAGCAGTTCTTC
CDR3 protein: CASSLEGETYNEQFF

J gene: TRBJ1-5
V gene: TRBV12-3/TRBV12-4
D gene: .
CDR3 length: 13
clone size: few
CDR3 DNA: TGTGCCAGCAGTTTACCCTTCAATCAGCCCCAGCATTTT
CDR3 protein: CASSLPFNQPQHF

J gene: TRBJ2-1
V gene: TRBV11-2
D gene: .
CDR3 length: 11
clone size: .
CDR3 DNA: TGTGCCAGCAGAAACAGGAATGAGCAGTTCTTC
CDR3 protein: CASRNRNEQFF

J gene: TRBJ2-3
V gene: TRBV12-3/TRBV12-4
D gene: .
CDR3 length: 11
clone size: .
CDR3 DNA: TGTGCCAGCAGTTTCACAGATACGCAGTATTTT
CDR3 protein: CASSFTDTQYF

J gene: TRBJ2-5
V gene: TRBV9
D gene: TRBD1
CDR3 length: 15
clone size: .
CDR3 DNA: TGTGCCAGCAGCGTAGCCGAGACAGGGTTTGAGACCCAGTACTTC
CDR3 protein: CASSVAETGFETQYF

J gene: TRBJ1-6
V gene: TRBV25-1
D gene: TRBD1
CDR3 length: 16
clone size: .
CDR3 DNA: TGTGCCAGCAGTGAATGGGGGACAGGGGGTAATTCACCCCTCCACTTT
CDR3 protein: CASSEWGTGGNSPLHF

J gene: TRBJ2-1
V gene: TRBV28
D gene: .
CDR3 length: 13
clone size: .
CDR3 DNA: TGTGCCAGCAGTCCCCTGGGCCTAGAGGGGCAGTTCTTC
CDR3 protein: CASSPLGLEGQFF

J gene: TRBJ1-1
V gene: TRBV7-9
D gene: TRBD1
CDR3 length: 15
clone size: .
CDR3 DNA: TGTGCCAGCAGCTCAGCGACAGGGGACGGGACTGAAGCTTTCTTT
CDR3 protein: CASSSATGDGTEAFF

J gene: TRBJ1-6
V gene: TRBV25-1
D gene: .
CDR3 length: 16
clone size: .
CDR3 DNA: TGTGCCAGCAGTGCGGCAGGGGCAATCTATAATTCACCCCTCCACTTT
CDR3 protein: CASSAAGAIYNSPLHF

J gene: TRBJ1-2
V gene: TRBV19
D gene: .
CDR3 length: 13
clone size: .
CDR3 DNA: TGTGCCAGTACAGGGCCGATTTTCTATGGCTACACCTTC
CDR3 protein: CASTGPIFYGYTF

J gene: TRBJ1-5
V gene: TRBV5-1
D gene: .
CDR3 length: 14
clone size: .
CDR3 DNA: TGCGCCAGCGGCCCCGGGGGAAGGAATCAGCCCCAGCATTTT
CDR3 protein: CASGPGGRNQPQHF

J gene: TRBJ2-2
V gene: TRBV7-3
D gene: .
CDR3 length: 14
clone size: .
CDR3 DNA: TGTGCCAGCAGCCCGGAGTCCAGGACCGGGGAGCTGTTTTTT
CDR3 protein: CASSPESRTGELFF